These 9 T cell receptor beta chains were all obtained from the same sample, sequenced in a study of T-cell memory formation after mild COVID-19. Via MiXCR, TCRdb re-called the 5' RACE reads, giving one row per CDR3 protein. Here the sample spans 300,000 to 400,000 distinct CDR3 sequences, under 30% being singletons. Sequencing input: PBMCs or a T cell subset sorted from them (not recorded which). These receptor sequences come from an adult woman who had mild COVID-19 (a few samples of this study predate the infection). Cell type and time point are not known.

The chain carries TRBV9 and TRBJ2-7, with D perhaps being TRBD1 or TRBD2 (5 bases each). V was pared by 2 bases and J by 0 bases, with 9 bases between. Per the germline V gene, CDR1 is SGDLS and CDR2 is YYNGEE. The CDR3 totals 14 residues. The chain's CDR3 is CASSVGTASYEQYF. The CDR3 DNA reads TGTGCCAGCAGCGTCGGGACGGCCTCCTACGAGCAGTACTTC.

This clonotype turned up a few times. The DNA of the CDR3 is TGTGCCAGCAGCCAGACACAGGGGATTGAGGGGACCCAGTACTTC. Encoded protein: CASSQTQGIEGTQYF. The chain combines TRBV14 with TRBJ2-5; TRBD1 agrees at 7 bases. With 3 bases clipped from V and 7 bases from J, the junction kept 11 bases outside the gene matches. Germline CDR1 and CDR2: SGHDN and FVKESK. The CDR3 extends over 15 amino acids.

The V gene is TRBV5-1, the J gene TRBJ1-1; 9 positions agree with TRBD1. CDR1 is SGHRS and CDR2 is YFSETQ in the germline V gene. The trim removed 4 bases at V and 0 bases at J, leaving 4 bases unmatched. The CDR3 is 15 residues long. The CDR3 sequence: CASSRTGDLNTEAFF. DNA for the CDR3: TGCGCCAGCAGCAGGACAGGGGACCTGAACACTGAAGCTTTCTTT.

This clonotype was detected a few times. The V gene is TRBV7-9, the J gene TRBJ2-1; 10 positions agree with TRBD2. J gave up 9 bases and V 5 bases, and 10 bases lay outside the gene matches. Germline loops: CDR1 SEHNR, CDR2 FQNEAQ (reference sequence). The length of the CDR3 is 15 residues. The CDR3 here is CASSPASGGRGEQFF. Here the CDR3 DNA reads TGTGCCAGCAGCCCCGCTAGCGGGGGTCGGGGTGAGCAGTTCTTC.

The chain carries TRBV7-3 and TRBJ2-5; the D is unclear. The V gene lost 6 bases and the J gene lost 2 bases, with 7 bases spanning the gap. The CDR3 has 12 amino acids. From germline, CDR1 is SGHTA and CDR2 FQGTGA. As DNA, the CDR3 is TGTGCCAGCAGTTCACCGCAAGAGACCCAGTACTTC. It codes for CASSSPQETQYF.

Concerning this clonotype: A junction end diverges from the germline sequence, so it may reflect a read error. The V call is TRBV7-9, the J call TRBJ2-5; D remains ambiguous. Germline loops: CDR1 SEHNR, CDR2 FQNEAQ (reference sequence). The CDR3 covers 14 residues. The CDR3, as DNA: TGTGCCAGCAGCCCGACTCTACTCCAAGAGACCCAGTGCTTC. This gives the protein CASSPTLLQETQCF.

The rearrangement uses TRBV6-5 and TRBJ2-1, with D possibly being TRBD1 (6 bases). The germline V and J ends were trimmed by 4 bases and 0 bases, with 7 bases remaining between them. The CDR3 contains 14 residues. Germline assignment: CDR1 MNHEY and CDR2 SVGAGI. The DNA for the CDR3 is TGTGCCAGCAGTTGGGGGCTCTCCTACAATGAGCAGTTCTTC. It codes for CASSWGLSYNEQFF.

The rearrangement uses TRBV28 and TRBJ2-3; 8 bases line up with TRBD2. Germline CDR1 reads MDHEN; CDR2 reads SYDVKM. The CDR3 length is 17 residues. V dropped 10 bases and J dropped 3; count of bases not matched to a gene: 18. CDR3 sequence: CATPQSRSGRGTDTQYF. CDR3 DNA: TGTGCCACCCCCCAGTCAAGAAGCGGGAGAGGGACAGATACGCAGTATTTT.

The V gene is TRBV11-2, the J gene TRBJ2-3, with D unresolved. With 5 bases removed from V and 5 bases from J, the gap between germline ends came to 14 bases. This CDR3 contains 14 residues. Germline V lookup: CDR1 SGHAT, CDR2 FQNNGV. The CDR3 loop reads CASSPTPIEDTQYF. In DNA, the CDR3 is TGTGCCAGCAGCCCCACACCGATAGAAGATACGCAGTATTTT. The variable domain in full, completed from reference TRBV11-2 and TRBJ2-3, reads EAGVAQSPRYKIIEKRQSVAFWCNPISGHATLYWYQQILGQGPKLLIQFQNNGVVDDSQLPKDRFSAERLKGVDSTLKIQPAKLEDSAVYLCASSPTPIEDTQYFGPGTRLTVL.